The 19 T cell receptor beta chains below were found in one sample sequenced in a study of Ad26.COV2.S vaccination and SARS-CoV-2 variants. TCRdb's table, derived via immunoSEQ multiplex PCR, lists solely in-frame clones and lacks some. The sample consists of 350,000 to 450,000 clones, 92% of them appearing once. The material sequenced was peripheral blood, taken after recovery from COVID-19. The receptors derive from a human donor who had recovered from COVID-19.

V is TRBV6-5 and J is TRBJ1-2, with 10 bases identical to TRBD1. V lost 4 bases to trimming and J lost 2 bases; unmatched junction nucleotides: 4. The CDR3 is 15 residues long. In germline, CDR1 is MNHEY, CDR2 SVGAGI. The CDR3 loop reads CASSSRDRGNYGYTF. The CDR3 nucleotides are TGTGCCAGCAGTTCCCGGGACAGGGGAAACTATGGCTACACCTTC.

The chain carries TRBV20-1 and TRBJ1-1, with 7 bases fitting TRBD1. Germline CDR1 and CDR2: DFQATT and SNEGSKA (reference sequence). CDR3 size: 11 residues. The CDR3 nucleotides read TGCAGGGGACAGATGAACACTGAAGCTTTCTTT. Translating it yields CRGQMNTEAFF.

In nucleotides, the CDR3 is TGTGCCAGCAGCCTAGCTTTGAAAGAGACCCAGTACTTC. Its translation: CASSLALKETQYF. The chain employs TRBV13 and TRBJ2-5; weak D call: TRBD2 (5 bases). The CDR3 runs 13 residues. Trimming stripped 5 bases from V and 3 bases from J, with 10 bases between. From germline, CDR1 is PRHDT and CDR2 FYEKMQ (reference sequence).

The chain employs TRBV5-1 and TRBJ1-6; D is undetermined. Per germline, CDR1 SGHRS and CDR2 YFSETQ. The CDR3 spans 16 residues. Trimming shortened V by 0 bases and J by 7 bases, and 14 bases separated the two germline ends. CDR3 in DNA: TGCGCCAGCAGCTTGGGATTGTGGAACCCCAATTCACCCCTCCACTTT. This codes for CASSLGLWNPNSPLHF.

This rearrangement joins TRBV6-5 to TRBJ2-2, with TRBD2 identical over 8 bases. The germline V gene has CDR1 MNHEY and CDR2 SVGAGI. With V trimmed by 8 bases and J by 6 bases, 8 bases remained unmatched. CDR3 size: 14 residues. This CDR3 is CASRRGEESGELFF. The CDR3 coding sequence is TGTGCCAGCCGGCGGGGGGAGGAATCCGGGGAGCTGTTTTTT.

In nucleotides, the CDR3 is TGTGCCAGCAGCTTAAATAAGGGCAGGGATCAGCCCCAGCATTTT. The encoded protein is CASSLNKGRDQPQHF. The V call is TRBV7-6, the J call TRBJ1-5, with a weak D call TRBD1 (5 bases). V shed 2 bases and J shed 5 bases, with 13 bases lying between them. Germline V gives CDR1 SGHVS, CDR2 FNYEAQ. The CDR3 loop spans 15 amino acids.

This sequence joins TRBV7-9 and TRBJ2-2, with a tentative D call TRBD1 (5 bases). The CDR3 sequence is 15 residues long. CDR1 is SEHNR and CDR2 is FQNEAQ in the germline V gene (reference sequence). Trimming took 5 bases from V and 0 from J, leaving 10 bases between them. The CDR3 DNA follows: TGTGCCAGCAGCCTTCGGACACCGAACACCGGGGAGCTGTTTTTT. Its protein is CASSLRTPNTGELFF.

Written as DNA, the CDR3 is TGTGCCAGCACCCCGGGACTAGCGGGGGGAAATACGCAGTATTTT. Residues: CASTPGLAGGNTQYF. The chain employs TRBV27 and TRBJ2-3, with TRBD2 matching 15 bases. Per germline, CDR1 MNHEY and CDR2 SMNVEV (reference sequence). The CDR3 covers 15 residues. The V segment lost 7 bases and the J segment 7 bases; nucleotides outside the gene matches: 6.

The chain couples TRBV6-5 to TRBJ2-7; 7 nucleotides line up with TRBD1. V lost 7 bases, J lost 3 bases, and 12 bases stayed unmatched. There are 15 residues in the CDR3. Germline assignment: CDR1 MNHEY and CDR2 SVGAGI. The CDR3 nucleotides are TGTGCCAGCACCGCGACGTTGGGACAGAACTACGAGCAGTACTTC. It codes for CASTATLGQNYEQYF.

CDR3 sequence: CASSRPGQLDTQYF. The CDR3 DNA is TGTGCCAGCAGCCGCCCGGGACAGTTAGATACGCAGTATTTT. The chain joins TRBV2 to TRBJ2-3; 7 bases are shared with TRBD1. The germline CDR1 and CDR2 sequences are SNHLY and FYNNEI. The CDR3 is 14 residues long. J gave up 5 bases and V 6 bases, and 8 bases lay outside the gene matches.

The chain recombines TRBV6-5 with TRBJ2-2; 11 bases line up with TRBD2. The CDR3 sequence is 15 residues long. V was clipped by 7 bases and J by 7 bases; unmatched bases: 8. Per germline, CDR1 MNHEY and CDR2 SVGAGI. The CDR3 DNA sequence: TGTGCCAGCAACGCGGAGGGGACTAGCGGCGGGGAGCTGTTTTTT. It specifies CASNAEGTSGGELFF.

This clone appeared a single time. The gene calls are TRBV6-5 and TRBJ2-1; possible D gene TRBD1, 5 bases. Trimming shortened V by 8 bases and J by 0 bases, and 11 bases separated the two germline ends. The CDR3 contains 14 residues. Germline V gene sequence: CDR1 MNHEY, CDR2 SVGAGI. This CDR3 reads CASGRGRSYNEQFF. The DNA for the CDR3 is TGTGCCAGCGGAAGGGGCCGCTCCTACAATGAGCAGTTCTTC.

CDR3 in DNA: TGTGCCAGCAGTATCTCATGGGGAAACACCATATATTTT. This gives the protein CASSISWGNTIYF. The genes are TRBV27 and TRBJ1-3; no clear D. CDR1 is MNHEY and CDR2 is SMNVEV in the germline V gene (reference sequence). Trimming cost V 5 bases and J 4 bases, with 9 bases left between them. The CDR3 has 13 amino acids.

The gene calls are TRBV9 and TRBJ2-5; D perhaps matches TRBD2 (6 bases). Germline loops: CDR1 SGDLS, CDR2 YYNGEE. V lost 0 bases and J lost 4, with 13 bases in between. This CDR3 is 15 amino acids long. The CDR3 bases are TGTGCCAGCAGCGTAGGAGGCGGAGGGAGAGAGACCCAGTACTTC. Protein product: CASSVGGGGRETQYF.

This clone has just one count. This chain joins TRBV5-6 and TRBJ2-7, with a tentative D call TRBD2 (5 bases). The germline V gene has CDR1 SGHDT and CDR2 YYEEEE. Trimming removed 3 bases from V and 2 bases from J, with 12 bases in between. CDR3 length: 14 amino acids. CDR3 protein: CASSSARGAYEQYF. In nucleotides, the CDR3 is TGTGCCAGCAGCTCCGCTCGGGGTGCCTACGAGCAGTACTTC. The full variable domain, completed using reference TRBV5-6 and TRBJ2-7, is DAGVTQSPTHLIKTRGQQVTLRCSPKSGHDTVSWYQQALGQGPQFIFQYYEEEERQRGNFPDRFSGHQFPNYSSELNVNALLLGDSALYLCASSSARGAYEQYFGPGTRLTVT.

This clone was detected only once. The chain carries TRBV29-1 and TRBJ1-2, with D possibly TRBD1 on 6 matching bases. CDR1 is SQVTM, CDR2 ANQGSEA, per germline. Trimming left V 6 bases short and J 8 bases short, with 25 bases between. CDR3 length: 15 amino acids. This CDR3 reads CSVPHRDLGHFGYTF. CDR3 nucleotide sequence: TGCAGCGTACCGCACAGGGATTTAGGCCATTTCGGCTACACCTTC. Based on the CDR3 plus reference TRBV29-1 and TRBJ1-2, the full variable domain is SAVISQKPSRDICQRGTSLTIQCQVDSQVTMMFWYRQQPGQSLTLIATANQGSEATYESGFVIDKFPISRPNLTFSTLTVSNMSPEDSSIYLCSVPHRDLGHFGYTFGSGTRLTVV.

This clone was observed once. The chain uses TRBV5-1 and TRBJ2-2; D remains unclear. Trimming shortened V by 8 bases and J by 0 bases, and 2 bases separated the two germline ends. The length of the CDR3 is 11 residues. In germline, CDR1 is SGHRS, CDR2 YFSETQ. The CDR3 DNA reads as TGCGCCAGTACGAACACCGGGGAGCTGTTTTTT. Its protein product is CASTNTGELFF.

This chain joins TRBV2 and TRBJ1-4; D perhaps matches TRBD1 (5 bases). V lost 4 bases, J lost 5 bases, and 11 bases lay in between. The CDR3 loop spans 14 amino acids. The germline gives CDR1 SNHLY, CDR2 FYNNEI. CDR3 sequence (DNA): TGTGCCAGCAGTGGACAGTGGATGAATGAAAAACTGTTTTTT. It yields the protein CASSGQWMNEKLFF. Based on the CDR3 plus reference TRBV2 and TRBJ1-4, the full variable domain is EPEVTQTPSHQVTQMGQEVILRCVPISNHLYFYWYRQILGQKVEFLVSFYNNEISEKSEIFDDQFSVERPDGSNFTLKIRSTKLEDSAMYFCASSGQWMNEKLFFGSGTQLSVL.

The rearrangement joins TRBV18 to TRBJ1-1; 10 bases match TRBD1. V dropped 5 bases and J dropped 4; count of bases not matched to a gene: 7. CDR3 length: 15 amino acids. Germline assignment: CDR1 KGHSH and CDR2 LQKENI. The CDR3 here is CASSSDRGQGTEAFF. The CDR3 region has the DNA TGTGCCAGCTCATCCGACAGGGGGCAGGGCACTGAAGCTTTCTTT.